Listed here are 15 T cell receptor beta chains from one sample, sequenced in a study of shared clonotypes between healthy human individuals. Terminally differentiated effector memory CD45RA+ cells were excluded by CCR7 positive selection of CD45RO-negative cells. Repertoires were generated with immunoSEQ multiplex PCR, while TCRdb's copy carries only in-frame clones and drops some. The table has about 1,900,000 clones, about 95% seen once; the top ten hold 0.95% to 1.5%. Sequenced input: naive CD8+ T cells sorted from blood. These receptor sequences come from a man between 18 and 35 years old in good health.

The V call is TRBV6-5, the J call TRBJ2-3; D call uncertain. V was cut by 1 base and J by 5 bases, with 7 bases left in between. Germline V gives CDR1 MNHEY, CDR2 SVGAGI. The CDR3 is 13 residues long. The CDR3 DNA sequence: TGTGCCAGCAGTTACTACCGCGTAGATACGCAGTATTTT. This sequence encodes CASSYYRVDTQYF.

V usage is TRBV6-6 and J usage is TRBJ2-5; possibly TRBD2 for D (5 bases). The CDR3 is 14 amino acids. The V gene's germline CDR1 is MNHNY and CDR2 SVGAGI (reference sequence). Trimming removed 6 bases at V and 2 bases at J, with 13 bases between. The CDR3 sequence is CASSPGPGQETQYF. CDR3 sequence (DNA): TGTGCCAGCAGCCCCGGCCCGGGACAAGAGACCCAGTACTTC.

The rearrangement uses TRBV19 and TRBJ1-1; D is undetermined. This CDR3 is built from 11 residues. The germline V and J ends were trimmed by 1 base and 11 bases, with 8 bases remaining between them. Germline V gene sequence: CDR1 LNHDA, CDR2 SQIVND (reference sequence). CDR3 sequence (DNA): TGTGCCAGTAGTATAGTGGGGTGGGCTTTCTTT. Its translation: CASSIVGWAFF.

This sequence joins TRBV5-8 and TRBJ2-7; D unresolved. The CDR3 is 13 amino acids. Germline values: CDR1 SGHTS, CDR2 YDEGEE. V was clipped by 0 bases and J by 5 bases, with 9 bases between them. CDR3 in DNA: TGTGCCAGCAGCTTGGACATTTGGAACGAGCAGTACTTC. Translating it yields CASSLDIWNEQYF.

CDR3 coding DNA: TGCGCCAGCAGTCAATATACCGGGACTAGCGGGACTGAAGAGACCCAGTACTTC. Encoded protein: CASSQYTGTSGTEETQYF. The rearrangement links TRBV23-1 to TRBJ2-5, with 13 bases aligning to TRBD2. Being an ORF, TRBV23-1 has a function that is uncertain. There are 18 residues in the CDR3. The V segment lost 1 base and the J segment 3 bases; nucleotides outside the gene matches: 8.

The genes are TRBV13 and TRBJ2-7; 10 bases are shared with TRBD1. The CDR3 length is 14 residues. With 4 bases clipped from V and 2 bases from J, the junction kept 2 bases outside the gene matches. Germline CDR1 PRHDT, CDR2 FYEKMQ (reference sequence). CDR3 region: CASSWGQGTYEQYF. The CDR3 DNA reads as TGTGCCAGCAGCTGGGGACAGGGGACCTACGAGCAGTACTTC.

The rearrangement uses TRBV2 and TRBJ2-2; TRBD1 is a possible D gene (6 bases). The CDR3 is 18 amino acids. Trimming removed 6 bases from V and 0 bases from J, with 20 bases in between. Per germline, CDR1 SNHLY and CDR2 FYNNEI. The CDR3 is CASSSGVQTNSNTGELFF. CDR3 DNA: TGTGCCAGCAGCTCAGGGGTACAGACCAATTCGAACACCGGGGAGCTGTTTTTT.

The chain uses TRBV7-9 and TRBJ2-3; 10 positions match TRBD1. The CDR3 loop spans 15 amino acids. CDR1 is SEHNR, CDR2 FQNEAQ, per germline (reference sequence). With V trimmed by 1 base and J by 4 bases, 2 bases remained unmatched. CDR3 amino acids: CASSLVGQGADTQYF. Here the CDR3 DNA reads TGTGCCAGCAGCTTAGTAGGACAGGGGGCAGATACGCAGTATTTT.

The V call is TRBV7-8, the J call TRBJ2-7; D is ambiguous. CDR3 length: 13 amino acids. The germline V gene encodes CDR1 SGHVS and CDR2 FQNEAQ. Trimming cost V 5 bases and J 5 bases, with 13 bases left between them. The CDR3 bases are TGTGCCAGCAGCCCTCCCCCCGAGAACGAGCAGTACTTC. It codes for CASSPPPENEQYF.

This CDR3 reads CASSPRTSATDTQYF. CDR3 nucleotides: TGTGCCAGCAGCCCAAGGACCTCTGCCACAGATACGCAGTATTTT. This chain joins TRBV9 and TRBJ2-3; no definite D call. V lost 4 bases and J lost 2, with 14 bases in between. Looked up from germline, CDR1 is SGDLS and CDR2 is YYNGEE. The CDR3 spans 15 residues.

V gene TRBV7-8 combines with J gene TRBJ1-1, with unresolved D. V was clipped by 2 bases and J by 4 bases, with 8 bases between them. The CDR3 loop spans 13 amino acids. CDR1 and CDR2 (germline): SGHVS, FQNEAQ. The CDR3 region is CASSLSPGTEAFF. As DNA, the CDR3 is TGTGCCAGCAGCTTATCCCCTGGCACTGAAGCTTTCTTT.

V gene TRBV7-3 combines with J gene TRBJ1-1; perhaps TRBD1 as D (5 bases). Between the trimmed V and J ends, which lost 0 bases and 0 bases, there was a span of 8 bases. The CDR3 spans 15 residues. CDR1 SGHTA and CDR2 FQGTGA come from the germline V gene. The CDR3 region has the DNA TGTGCCAGCAGCTTAACACAGGCCATGAACACTGAAGCTTTCTTT. Encoded protein: CASSLTQAMNTEAFF.

CDR3: CASSPPSVADTQYF. CDR3 in DNA: TGTGCCAGCAGCCCGCCTAGTGTGGCTGATACGCAGTATTTT. The rearrangement links TRBV5-6 to TRBJ2-3; the D is unclear. The germline CDR1 and CDR2 sequences are SGHDT and YYEEEE. This CDR3 has 14 amino acids. The V end lost 4 bases, the J end lost 6 bases, and 15 bases lay between the germline ends.

The chain couples TRBV5-4 to TRBJ1-1; D is unresolved. V was trimmed by 2 bases and J by 8 bases, leaving 10 bases between them. This CDR3 is 12 amino acids long. CDR1 is SGHNT and CDR2 is YYREEE in the germline V gene (reference sequence). This CDR3 reads CASSFTGVEAFF. CDR3 sequence (DNA): TGTGCCAGCAGCTTTACGGGAGTGGAAGCTTTCTTT.

The chain employs TRBV7-9 and TRBJ2-1; 7 positions agree with TRBD2. J lost 1 base, V lost 5 bases, and 11 bases had no gene match. The CDR3 consists of 17 residues. The germline gives CDR1 SEHNR, CDR2 FQNEAQ (reference sequence). CDR3 sequence (DNA): TGTGCCAGCAGCCCGGGTGGGGCGGGAGAGTCCTACAATGAGCAGTTCTTC. Translated, it gives CASSPGGAGESYNEQFF.